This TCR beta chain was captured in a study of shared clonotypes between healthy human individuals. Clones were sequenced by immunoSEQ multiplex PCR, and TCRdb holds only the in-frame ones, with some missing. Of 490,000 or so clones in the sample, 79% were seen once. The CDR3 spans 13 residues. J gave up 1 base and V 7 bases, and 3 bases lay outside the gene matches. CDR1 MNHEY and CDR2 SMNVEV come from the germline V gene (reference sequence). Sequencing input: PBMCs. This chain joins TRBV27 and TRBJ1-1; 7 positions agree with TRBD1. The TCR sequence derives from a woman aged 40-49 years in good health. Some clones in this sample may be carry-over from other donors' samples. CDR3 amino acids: CASTRQGNTEAFF. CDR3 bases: TGTGCCAGCACCAGACAGGGGAACACTGAAGCTTTCTTT.